The T cell receptor (beta chain) described here comes from a study of cytomegalovirus exposure and HLA in healthy donors. Study at large: In terms of ancestry, the Caucasian-associated cluster contained 75% to 85% of the approximately 400 genotyped donors. Findings and caveats of the study: Later analysis associated a missense DCLRE1C variant with TCR beta V- and J-gene trimming.

PCR used 60 Vbeta primers and 13 Jbeta primers. Sequencing used immunoSEQ multiplex PCR; TCRdb keeps in-frame clones, though not all of them. Of 95,000 to 150,000 clones in the sample, over 9.5% were seen once. About this clone itself: Its antigen is undetermined.

Germline CDR1 and CDR2: MDHEN and SYDVKM. This CDR3 has 15 residues. J was trimmed by 1 base and V by 5 bases; bases with no gene match: 7. The TCR originated in a woman under 30 in good health and CMV-seropositive. The rearrangement uses TRBV28 and TRBJ2-5, with TRBD1 identical over 7 bases. The sample was PBMCs. The CDR3 sequence is CASSQDRSLQETQYF. CDR3 in DNA: TGTGCCAGCAGTCAGGACAGGAGCCTCCAAGAGACCCAGTACTTC.